There are a few counts of the clone carrying this TCR beta chain. The TCRbeta library incorporated unique molecular identifiers. TCRdb analysed the PCR reads with MiXCR anew, one entry per CDR3 protein. The data hold some 550,000 distinct CDR3 sequences, with 15% to 20% observed a single time. The data stem from a study of T-cell reconstitution after alpha-beta-depleted transplantation in children. V lost 0 bases to trimming and J lost 2 bases; unmatched junction nucleotides: 6. Germline loops: CDR1 SQVTM, CDR2 ANQGSEA. This CDR3 region has 15 residues. This chain connects TRBV29-1 to TRBJ1-2; 7 nucleotides agree with TRBD1. This sequence was found in a human donor who donated a stem cell graft to a child with acute lymphoblastic leukemia. Sample: PBMCs from the stem cell graft donor, taken from the stem cell graft. The CDR3 spells CSVEDPRGQNYGYTF. The CDR3 nucleotides are TGCAGCGTTGAAGATCCGAGGGGGCAGAACTATGGCTACACCTTC.